This T cell receptor beta chain was obtained from a study of blood T cells in healthy people across ages. Primed by a sample-barcoded 5' primer and a J-beta primer mix, a second PCR proceeded for about 6 to 11 cycles. TCRdb itself ran the 5' RACE reads through MiXCR, one entry per CDR3 protein. Found here are around 1,500,000 distinct CDR3 sequences, 42% of them singletons; the top ten hold around 8%. The CDR3 sequence is 15 residues long. CDR1 is MRHNA and CDR2 is SNTAGT in the germline V gene. The V and J ends lost 2 bases and 5 bases, in that order; junction bases with no gene match: 5. The receptor's source is a woman between 18 and 29 years old in good health. The chain uses TRBV6-4 and TRBJ1-1; 10 bases agree with TRBD1. The sequenced sample consisted of blood. CDR3 protein: CASSDADRGRTEAFF. The CDR3 DNA follows: TGTGCCAGCAGTGACGCGGACAGGGGGAGGACTGAAGCTTTCTTT.